These 12 T cell receptor beta chains came from one sample sequenced in a study of cytomegalovirus exposure and HLA in healthy donors. The primer mix had 60 Vbeta and 13 Jbeta primers. TCRdb's copy holds only in-frame clones and misses some; the assay was immunoSEQ multiplex PCR. Of about 130,000 clones in the sample, over 65% are singletons; the top ten hold less than 2.5%. The sample taken for sequencing was PBMCs. The receptors derive from a man aged 45-65 years in good health and CMV-seronegative.

This clone was seen more than once but under ten times. The gene calls are TRBV5-8 and TRBJ2-7, with TRBD2 matching 8 bases. J was trimmed by 7 bases and V by 2 bases; bases with no gene match: 11. The CDR3 is 15 amino acids. Germline-derived CDR1 and CDR2 are SGHTS and YDEGEE. In nucleotides, the CDR3 is TGTGCCAGCAGCTTCGGGACTAGAATCGGAGGTGAGCAGTACGTC. This encodes CASSFGTRIGGEQYV.

The chain joins TRBV20-1 to TRBJ2-7; no firm D call. Germline CDR1 reads DFQATT; CDR2 reads SNEGSKA (reference sequence). The V end lost 3 bases, the J end lost 4 bases, and 4 bases lay between the germline ends. The CDR3 loop spans 10 amino acids. The CDR3 nucleotides read TGCAGTGCTAGTGAGTACGAGCAGTACTTC. Residues: CSASEYEQYF.

V usage is TRBV7-9 and J usage is TRBJ1-2; 9 bases align to TRBD1. CDR3 length equals 13 residues. V trimming: 1 base; J trimming: 7 bases; junction bases outside the gene matches: 1. The V gene's germline CDR1 is SEHNR and CDR2 FQNEAQ (reference sequence). The CDR3 protein is CASSLGDRVGYTF. The CDR3 DNA follows: TGTGCCAGCAGCTTAGGGGACAGGGTTGGCTACACCTTC.

This sequence joins TRBV19 and TRBJ1-6, with D maybe TRBD1 (6 bases). From germline, CDR1 is LNHDA and CDR2 SQIVND (reference sequence). V dropped 6 bases and J dropped 5 bases, with 8 bases sitting between them. The CDR3 consists of 13 residues. The CDR3 region has the DNA TGTGCCAGTAGGGGACAAGATAATTCACCCCTCCACTTT. This sequence encodes CASRGQDNSPLHF.

The genes are TRBV9 and TRBJ1-5; 7 bases agree with TRBD1. The CDR3 length is 16 residues. Germline trimming cut 7 bases from V and 0 bases from J; bases unmatched to any gene: 10. Germline CDR1 reads SGDLS; CDR2 reads YYNGEE. For the CDR3, the DNA is TGTGCCAGCCCGTCAGGGACAGACTATAGCAATCAGCCCCAGCATTTT. It yields the protein CASPSGTDYSNQPQHF.

This chain uses TRBV27 with TRBJ1-1, with TRBD1 as a possible D gene (5 bases). Germline CDR1 and CDR2: MNHEY and SMNVEV (reference sequence). The CDR3 is made up of 15 amino acids. The ends were cut back, 3 bases at V and 0 bases at J, with 11 bases in the middle. The CDR3 DNA reads as TGTGCCAGCAGTTTTGGCGGGACCATGAACACTGAAGCTTTCTTT. Translated: CASSFGGTMNTEAFF.

Written as DNA, the CDR3 is TGCGCCAGCAGTCTGGAGGTTAGACACTCTTCCTATAATTCACCCCTCCACTTT. Its protein is CASSLEVRHSSYNSPLHF. The chain couples TRBV10-1 to TRBJ1-6; no firm D call. The CDR3 totals 18 residues. Deletions cut 5 bases from V and 1 base from J, with 18 bases between. Germline assignment: CDR1 WNHNN and CDR2 SYGVQD (reference sequence).

The chain couples TRBV7-8 to TRBJ2-1; 12 bases agree with TRBD2. After removal of 5 bases from V and 3 bases from J, the junction contained 8 bases not matched to a gene. This CDR3 is built from 17 residues. Per the germline V gene, CDR1 is SGHVS and CDR2 is FQNEAQ. In DNA, the CDR3 is TGTGCCAGCAGCGCGCGGACTAGCGGGGCCCTCTACAATGAGCAGTTCTTC. It is translated as CASSARTSGALYNEQFF.

The V gene is TRBV15, the J gene TRBJ1-5; D is uncertain. The CDR3 consists of 14 residues. Germline CDR1 reads LNHNV; CDR2 reads YYDKDF (reference sequence). Trimming shortened V by 5 bases and J by 4 bases, and 12 bases separated the two germline ends. The CDR3 protein is CATSQKPGNQPQHF. The DNA of the CDR3 is TGTGCCACCAGCCAAAAACCGGGGAATCAGCCCCAGCATTTT.

In its sample, this clone was seen a few times. The V call is TRBV29-1, the J call TRBJ2-7; D perhaps matches TRBD2 (7 bases). There are 17 residues in the CDR3. Germline lookup yields CDR1 SQVTM and CDR2 ANQGSEA. Trimming removed 5 bases from V and 3 bases from J, with 26 bases in between. The CDR3, as DNA: TGCAGCGTTAGGGGGGGGCGCAGGGACATTCCCAACTACGAGCAGTACTTC. Amino acid sequence: CSVRGGRRDIPNYEQYF.

This rearrangement joins TRBV6-1 to TRBJ1-3; maybe TRBD1 (6 bases). The V end was cut by 0 bases, the J end by 4 bases, with 16 bases between. CDR3 length equals 17 residues. Germline V gene data show CDR1 as MNHNS and CDR2 as SASEGT. In nucleotides, the CDR3 is TGTGCCAGCAGTGAAGCGTCGTGGGGGGGGCTAGGAAACACCATATATTTT. Translated: CASSEASWGGLGNTIYF.

The V call is TRBV4-3, the J call TRBJ2-1; 9 bases match TRBD2. CDR1 and CDR2 (germline): LGHNA, YSLEER. The junction had 9 bases not matched to a gene; V was cut back by 1 base and J by 11 bases. This CDR3 spans 15 amino acids. The CDR3 bases are TGCGCCAGCAGCCAAGGGGGCGGGGGGGCGAATAAGCAGTTCTTC. Translation: CASSQGGGGANKQFF.